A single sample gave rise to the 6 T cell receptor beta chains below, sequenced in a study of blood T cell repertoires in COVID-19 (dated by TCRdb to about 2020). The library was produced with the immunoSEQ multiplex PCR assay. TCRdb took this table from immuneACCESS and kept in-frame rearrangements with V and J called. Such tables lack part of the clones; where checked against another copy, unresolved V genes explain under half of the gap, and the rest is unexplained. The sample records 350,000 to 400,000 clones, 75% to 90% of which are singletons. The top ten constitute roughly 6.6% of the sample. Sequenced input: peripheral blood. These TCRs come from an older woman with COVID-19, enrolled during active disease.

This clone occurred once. CDR3 DNA: TGTGCCAGCGGCCTCTACGAGCAGTACTTC. It codes for CASGLYEQYF. The rearrangement joins TRBV27 to TRBJ2-7; no clear D. The CDR3 contains 10 residues. Germline CDR1 and CDR2: MNHEY and SMNVEV (reference sequence). V lost 8 bases to trimming and J lost 3 bases, with 5 bases between them.

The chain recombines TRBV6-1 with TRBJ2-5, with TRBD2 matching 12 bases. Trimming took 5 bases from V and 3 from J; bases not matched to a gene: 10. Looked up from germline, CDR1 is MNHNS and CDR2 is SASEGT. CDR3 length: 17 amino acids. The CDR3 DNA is TGTGCCAGCAGTAAAGGCTCTAGCGGGGGGGTGGAAGAGACCCAGTACTTC. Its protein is CASSKGSSGGVEETQYF.

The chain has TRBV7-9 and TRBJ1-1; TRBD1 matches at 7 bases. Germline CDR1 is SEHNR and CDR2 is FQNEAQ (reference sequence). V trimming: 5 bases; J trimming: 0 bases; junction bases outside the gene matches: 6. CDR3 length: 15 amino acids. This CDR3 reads CASSPRGAMNTEAFF. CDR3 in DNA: TGTGCCAGCAGCCCCAGGGGGGCAATGAACACTGAAGCTTTCTTT.

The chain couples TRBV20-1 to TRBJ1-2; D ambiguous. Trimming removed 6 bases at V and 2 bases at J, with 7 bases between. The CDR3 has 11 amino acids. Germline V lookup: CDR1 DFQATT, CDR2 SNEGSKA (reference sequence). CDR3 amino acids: CSAGVNYGYTF. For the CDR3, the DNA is TGCAGTGCCGGGGTCAACTATGGCTACACCTTC.

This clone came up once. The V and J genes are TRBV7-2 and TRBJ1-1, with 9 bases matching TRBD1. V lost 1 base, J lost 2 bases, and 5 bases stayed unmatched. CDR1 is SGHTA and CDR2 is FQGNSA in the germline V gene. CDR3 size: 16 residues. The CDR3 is CASSLGGTGKNTEAFF. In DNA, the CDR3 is TGTGCCAGCAGCTTAGGGGGGACAGGGAAAAACACTGAAGCTTTCTTT.

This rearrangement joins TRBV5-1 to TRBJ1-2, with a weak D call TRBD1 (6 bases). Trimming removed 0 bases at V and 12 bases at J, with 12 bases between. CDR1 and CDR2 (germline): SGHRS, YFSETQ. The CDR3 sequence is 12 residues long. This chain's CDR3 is CASSLDLTGNTF. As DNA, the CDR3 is TGCGCCAGCAGCTTGGACCTAACAGGGAACACCTTC. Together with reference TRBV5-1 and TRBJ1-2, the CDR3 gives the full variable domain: KAGVTQTPRYLIKTRGQQVTLSCSPISGHRSVSWYQQTPGQGLQFLFEYFSETQRNKGNFPGRFSGRQFSNSRSEMNVSTLELGDSALYLCASSLDLTGNTFGSGTRLTVV.